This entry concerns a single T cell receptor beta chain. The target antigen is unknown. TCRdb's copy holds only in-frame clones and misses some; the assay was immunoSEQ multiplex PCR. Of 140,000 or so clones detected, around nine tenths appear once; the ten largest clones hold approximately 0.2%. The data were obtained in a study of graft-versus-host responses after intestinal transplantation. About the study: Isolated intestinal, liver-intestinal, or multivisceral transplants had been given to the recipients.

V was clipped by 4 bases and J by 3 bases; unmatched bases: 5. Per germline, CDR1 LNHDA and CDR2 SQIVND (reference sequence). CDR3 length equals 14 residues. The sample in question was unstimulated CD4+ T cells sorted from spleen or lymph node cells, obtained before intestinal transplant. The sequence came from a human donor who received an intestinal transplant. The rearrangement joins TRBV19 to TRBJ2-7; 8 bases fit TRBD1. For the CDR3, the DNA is TGTGCCAGTAGTACTACAGGGGGGAACTACGAGCAGTACTTC. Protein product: CASSTTGGNYEQYF.